Listed below are T cell receptor beta chains from one sample, sequenced in a study of OX40 agonist ivuxolimab in advanced cancers. The assay was immunoSEQ multiplex PCR, and TCRdb's table has in-frame clones only and misses some. The table shows 73,000 or so clones, with 85% occurring only once. Sequences were derived from CD4+ or CD8+ T cells sorted from blood, sampled in a trial of the OX40 agonist ivuxolimab. Every receptor here comes from an adult with an advanced solid tumor such as melanoma, head and neck, liver or kidney cancer. Both conserved end residues are part of each CDR3. The D gene is left open where the match is weak. Expanded clones are given a class, and other clones once, few, many or no size at all.

D: -; size: -; V: TRBV30; J: TRBJ2-7; DNA: TGTGCCTGGAGTGTATTGACTACGCCCTACGAGCAGTACTTC; CDR3: CAWSVLTTPYEQYF
D: -; size: -; V: TRBV18; J: TRBJ2-7; DNA: TGTGCCAGCTCACTCGTGGGGAACGAGCAGTACTTC; CDR3: CASSLVGNEQYF
D: -; size: -; V: TRBV11-2; J: TRBJ2-4; DNA: TGTGCCAGCAGCAACCCACTATCCAAAAACATTCAGTACTTC; CDR3: CASSNPLSKNIQYF
D: -; size: -; V: TRBV7-2; J: TRBJ1-1; DNA: TGTGCCAGCAGCTTAGTGGGCCCCCGGGGCACTGAAGCTTTCTTT; CDR3: CASSLVGPRGTEAFF
D: -; size: -; V: TRBV7-9; J: TRBJ2-2; DNA: TGTGCCAGCAGCCCTTCCCGGGGCTTAACCGGGGAGCTGTTTTTT; CDR3: CASSPSRGLTGELFF
D: TRBD1; size: -; V: TRBV7-2; J: TRBJ1-2; DNA: TGTGCCAGCAGCTTAATTGGGACAGCGACGATCTATGGCTACACCTTC; CDR3: CASSLIGTATIYGYTF
D: TRBD2; size: -; V: TRBV7-3; J: TRBJ2-7; DNA: TGTGCCAGCAGCCCAGGACTAGCGGGAATTGAGCAGTACTTC; CDR3: CASSPGLAGIEQYF
D: TRBD2; size: few; V: TRBV2; J: TRBJ2-1; DNA: TGTGCCAGCAGTGAACGGGCGGGGGGGCCTAAGCAGTTCTTC; CDR3: CASSERAGGPKQFF
D: TRBD1; size: -; V: TRBV9; J: TRBJ1-1; DNA: TGTGCCAGCAGCGCCTTGGACAGGCCGAACACTGAAGCTTTCTTT; CDR3: CASSALDRPNTEAFF
D: TRBD1; size: -; V: TRBV19; J: TRBJ2-2; DNA: TGTGCCAGTAGACACGGACAGGGGGGCACCGGGGAGCTGTTTTTT; CDR3: CASRHGQGGTGELFF
D: -; size: -; V: TRBV21-1; J: TRBJ1-6; DNA: TGTGCCAGCAGCAAAGCACTCACGGGGGGACCGAGCTCCTATAATTCACCCCTCCACTTT; CDR3: CASSKALTGGPSSYNSPLHF
D: -; size: -; V: TRBV9; J: TRBJ2-3; DNA: TGTGCCAGCAGCGGTGTCACAGATACGCAGTATTTT; CDR3: CASSGVTDTQYF
D: -; size: -; V: TRBV19; J: TRBJ1-1; DNA: TGTGCCAGTAGTCCGTCCAGGGGATTAAGTACTGAAGCTTTCTTT; CDR3: CASSPSRGLSTEAFF
D: -; size: -; V: TRBV2; J: TRBJ2-1; DNA: TGTGCCAGCAGTGCGGCGTTGACAGGCCCCCGGTACAATGAGCAGTTCTTC; CDR3: CASSAALTGPRYNEQFF
D: -; size: -; V: TRBV19; J: TRBJ2-2; DNA: TGTGCCAGTAGTATGCAGGGTGGGACGGGGGAGCTGTTTTTT; CDR3: CASSMQGGTGELFF
D: -; size: -; V: TRBV4-1; J: TRBJ1-2; DNA: TGCGCCAGCAGCCGGAGCCCGGGGGGGGCTAACTATGGCTACACCTTC; CDR3: CASSRSPGGANYGYTF
D: -; size: -; V: TRBV2; J: TRBJ2-7; DNA: TGTGCCAGCAGGGACATCTCCTACGAGCAGTACTTC; CDR3: CASRDISYEQYF
D: TRBD2; size: -; V: TRBV7-8; J: TRBJ2-5; DNA: TGTGCCAGCAGCTTAGTAGCGGGGGGCCCGAAGACCCAGTACTTC; CDR3: CASSLVAGGPKTQYF
D: -; size: -; V: TRBV29-1; J: TRBJ1-1; DNA: TGCAGCGTTCGGGGGCAGGCGGTACACACTGAAGCTTTCTTT; CDR3: CSVRGQAVHTEAFF
D: TRBD1; size: -; V: TRBV4-1; J: TRBJ1-1; DNA: TGCGCCAGCAGCCAAGGACAGGGCGCCGCGGGGAACACTGAAGCTTTCTTT; CDR3: CASSQGQGAAGNTEAFF
D: -; size: many; V: TRBV7-2; J: TRBJ2-5; DNA: TGTGCCAGCAGCGTCCCGAAAGAGACCCAGTACTTC; CDR3: CASSVPKETQYF
D: -; size: -; V: TRBV27; J: TRBJ2-2; DNA: TGTGCCAGTCGGACAGCCCGGAACACCGGGGAGCTGTTTTTT; CDR3: CASRTARNTGELFF
D: -; size: -; V: TRBV7-2; J: TRBJ1-1; DNA: TGTGCCAGCAGCTTGGCAGGGGTGAACACTGAAGCTTTCTTT; CDR3: CASSLAGVNTEAFF
D: TRBD2; size: -; V: TRBV19; J: TRBJ2-1; DNA: TGTGCCAGTAGACTGGGACTAGCGGGGGGGAGCTCCTACAATGAGCAGTTCTTC; CDR3: CASRLGLAGGSSYNEQFF
D: -; size: few; V: TRBV7-2; J: TRBJ2-4; DNA: TGTGCCAGCAGCAATCGTGGGGGGATGGCCAAAAACATTCAGTACTTC; CDR3: CASSNRGGMAKNIQYF
D: TRBD2; size: once; V: TRBV7-2; J: TRBJ2-1; DNA: TGTGCCAGCAGCTCGCCTAGCGGGGGGTACAATGAGCAGTTCTTC; CDR3: CASSSPSGGYNEQFF
D: -; size: once; V: TRBV5-6; J: TRBJ1-4; DNA: TGTGCCAGCGGGTTAACTAATGAAAAACTGTTTTTT; CDR3: CASGLTNEKLFF
D: TRBD1; size: -; V: TRBV6-6; J: TRBJ1-1; DNA: TGTGCCAGCAGTACTCCGGGACAGGAAGCTTTCTTT; CDR3: CASSTPGQEAFF
D: -; size: -; V: TRBV7-9; J: TRBJ2-2; DNA: TGTGCCAGCAGCTGGCGGCCAGGGTCAGACGGGGAGCTGTTTTTT; CDR3: CASSWRPGSDGELFF
D: -; size: -; V: TRBV11-2; J: TRBJ2-2; DNA: TGTGCCAGCAGCGTTGTCAGGGGCGGAACCGGGGAGCTGTTTTTT; CDR3: CASSVVRGGTGELFF
D: TRBD2; size: -; V: TRBV7-3; J: TRBJ2-4; DNA: TGTGCCAGCAGCCCTAGCGGGGGGGTGGACATTCAGTACTTC; CDR3: CASSPSGGVDIQYF
D: -; size: -; V: TRBV7-3; J: TRBJ1-1; DNA: TGTGCCAGCAACGATGGAGGGATGAACACTGAAGCTTTCTTT; CDR3: CASNDGGMNTEAFF
D: -; size: -; V: TRBV14; J: TRBJ2-1; DNA: TGTGCCAGCAGCCGACATGTAACCGATGAGCAGTTCTTC; CDR3: CASSRHVTDEQFF
D: TRBD2; size: -; V: TRBV2; J: TRBJ2-7; DNA: TGTGCCAGCAGTGAATCCTTACTAGCGGGGCAGTACTTC; CDR3: CASSESLLAGQYF
D: -; size: -; V: TRBV7-9; J: TRBJ1-2; DNA: TGTGCCAGCAGTCTAGAATCGGGCTTTGGCTACACCTTC; CDR3: CASSLESGFGYTF
D: -; size: -; V: TRBV2; J: TRBJ2-1; DNA: TGTGCCAGCAGCGAGGTCAATGAGCAGTTCTTC; CDR3: CASSEVNEQFF
D: TRBD1; size: -; V: TRBV27; J: TRBJ1-2; DNA: TGTGCCAGCAGTTTAGTGGCAGGGGGTCGCTATGGCTACACCTTC; CDR3: CASSLVAGGRYGYTF
D: -; size: few; V: TRBV7-2; J: TRBJ1-1; DNA: TGTGCCAGCAGCCGCAGAGAGTGGGCGGGGGGCACTGAAGCTTTCTTT; CDR3: CASSRREWAGGTEAFF
D: TRBD1; size: -; V: TRBV5-4; J: TRBJ2-7; DNA: TGTGCCAGCAGCTTGAAAGGGGCTGGGACAGATCCTTACTTC; CDR3: CASSLKGAGTDPYF
D: -; size: -; V: TRBV6-5; J: TRBJ1-6; DNA: TGTGCCAGTAGAGAGAGCTCCTATAATTCACCCCTCCACTTT; CDR3: CASRESSYNSPLHF
D: -; size: -; V: TRBV5-4; J: TRBJ1-2; DNA: TGTGCCAGCAGCCCCGGCGCGGGGACAAGTGGCTACACCTTC; CDR3: CASSPGAGTSGYTF
D: -; size: -; V: TRBV11-2; J: TRBJ2-7; DNA: TGTGCCAGCAGCTTCCCGGAAGACGAGCAGTACTTC; CDR3: CASSFPEDEQYF
D: TRBD1; size: -; V: TRBV7-2; J: TRBJ2-6; DNA: TGTGCCAGCAGTCAAACTTCCGGGACAGCCTACTCTGGGGCCAACGTCCTGACTTTC; CDR3: CASSQTSGTAYSGANVLTF
D: -; size: few; V: TRBV5-6; J: TRBJ2-3; DNA: TGTGCCAGCAGCTTGTACGGGGCTTTTTCCGATTTT; CDR3: CASSLYGAFSDF
D: -; size: -; V: TRBV11-2; J: TRBJ1-1; DNA: TGTGCCAGCACCGCTGAACAGAGCACTGAAGCTTTCTTT; CDR3: CASTAEQSTEAFF
D: -; size: few; V: TRBV11-2; J: TRBJ1-6; DNA: TGTGCCAGCAGCTTAGACAGTAATTCACCCCTCCACTTT; CDR3: CASSLDSNSPLHF
D: -; size: -; V: TRBV5-1; J: TRBJ2-5; DNA: TGCGCCAGCAGCTCGGGACTGGGCGCAGAGACCCAGTACTTC; CDR3: CASSSGLGAETQYF
D: TRBD1; size: -; V: TRBV9; J: TRBJ1-6; DNA: TGTGCCACAGGGGGCGTGAAGGCTTATGGTAATTCACCCCTCCACTTT; CDR3: CATGGVKAYGNSPLHF
D: -; size: -; V: TRBV7-3; J: TRBJ2-3; DNA: TGTGCCAGCAGCTTAATCTCCTTCGATACGCAGTATTTT; CDR3: CASSLISFDTQYF
D: -; size: -; V: TRBV12-5; J: TRBJ2-1; DNA: TGTGCTAGTGGTTTGGTTCCGGGCCCCATAAGTTATGAGCAGTTCTTC; CDR3: CASGLVPGPISYEQFF
D: -; size: few; V: TRBV7-8; J: TRBJ2-1; DNA: TGTGCCAGCAGCTTAGGTGGTGGTGATAGCTCCTACAATGAGCAGTTCTTC; CDR3: CASSLGGGDSSYNEQFF
D: TRBD1; size: -; V: TRBV7-9; J: TRBJ1-6; DNA: TGTGCCAGCAGCTTATCTCTGGGACAGGGGAGTCCACCCCTCCACTTT; CDR3: CASSLSLGQGSPPLHF
D: -; size: -; V: TRBV20-1; J: TRBJ2-1; DNA: TGCAGTGCTAGGGGGGGCAATGAGCAGTTCTTC; CDR3: CSARGGNEQFF
D: TRBD1; size: -; V: TRBV30; J: TRBJ1-2; DNA: TGTGCCTGGAGTACGGGACAGGCAGCTAACTATGGCTACACCTTC; CDR3: CAWSTGQAANYGYTF